The 22 T cell receptor beta chains below were found in one sample sequenced in a study of shared clonotypes between healthy human individuals. Generated by immunoSEQ multiplex PCR, the TCRdb table keeps only in-frame clones and is missing some. The sample holds some 1 million clones, roughly 80% seen once. The material sequenced was memory CD4+ T cells sorted from blood. The subset here: CD45RA-negative fraction. The receptor set was obtained from a man between 18 and 35 years old in good health.

This chain connects TRBV29-1 to TRBJ2-2, with D maybe TRBD2 (5 bases). Trimming took 2 bases from V and 0 from J, leaving 7 bases between them. CDR1 SQVTM and CDR2 ANQGSEA come from the germline V gene. CDR3 size: 14 residues. Here the CDR3 reads CSVEKRTNTGELFF. The CDR3 DNA sequence: TGCAGCGTTGAAAAGCGGACGAACACCGGGGAGCTGTTTTTT.

This chain links TRBV5-1 with TRBJ2-1; 8 bases align to TRBD1. Germline CDR1 is SGHRS and CDR2 is YFSETQ. This CDR3 has 14 residues. With V trimmed by 4 bases and J by 6 bases, 6 bases remained unmatched. This CDR3 reads CASSQSGQANEQFF. As DNA, the CDR3 is TGCGCCAGCAGCCAGTCGGGACAGGCCAATGAGCAGTTCTTC.

J is TRBJ2-7 and V is TRBV7-3; no reliable D call. The CDR3 loop spans 13 amino acids. The V and J ends lost 5 bases and 3 bases respectively, with 11 bases between them. Germline V gives CDR1 SGHTA, CDR2 FQGTGA. The chain's CDR3 is CASSPNGYYEQYF. Written as DNA, the CDR3 is TGTGCCAGCAGCCCCAATGGGTACTACGAGCAGTACTTC.

The chain combines TRBV5-5 with TRBJ2-7; D remains unclear. CDR1 is SGHKS and CDR2 is YYEKEE in the germline V gene (reference sequence). V was cut by 0 bases and J by 4 bases, with 14 bases left in between. This CDR3 contains 15 residues. CDR3 bases: TGTGCCAGCAGCTTGGCGCGTTTGGATAGGTACGAGCAGTACTTC. Protein sequence: CASSLARLDRYEQYF.

The CDR3 sequence: CASRDPGPANNQPQHF. In DNA, the CDR3 is TGTGCCAGTAGAGACCCGGGACCCGCGAACAATCAGCCCCAGCATTTT. The rearrangement links TRBV19 to TRBJ1-5; D perhaps matches TRBD1 (5 bases). The V gene's germline CDR1 is LNHDA and CDR2 SQIVND (reference sequence). The CDR3 consists of 16 residues. Trimming cost V 6 bases and J 3 bases, with 18 bases left between them.

The rearrangement links TRBV27 to TRBJ2-7; a possible D gene is TRBD2 (7 bases). Germline V CDR1 and CDR2: MNHEY, SMNVEV (reference sequence). CDR3 length: 14 amino acids. V was trimmed by 2 bases and J by 5 bases, leaving 13 bases between them. CDR3 sequence: CASSLPGEGHEQYF. The CDR3, as DNA: TGTGCCAGCAGTTTACCAGGGGAGGGCCACGAGCAGTACTTC.

The chain links TRBV2 to TRBJ2-1; 10 bases match TRBD2. The V gene end was trimmed by 6 bases and the J gene end by 7 bases; junction bases not matched to a gene: 9. Germline CDR1 is SNHLY and CDR2 is FYNNEI. This CDR3 has 15 residues. The CDR3 DNA is TGTGCCAGCAGATCTACTAGCGGGATAGTGAATGAGCAGTTCTTC. Its translation: CASRSTSGIVNEQFF.

This chain joins TRBV23-1 and TRBJ2-2; D is unclear. TRBV23-1 is an ORF; its function is uncertain. The CDR3 consists of 15 residues. V was pared by 1 base and J by 2 bases, with 8 bases between. CDR3 coding DNA: TGCGCCAGCAGTCAATGGGTCAGAAACACCGGGGAGCTGTTTTTT. It is translated as CASSQWVRNTGELFF.

With respect to this clone: Other DNA sequences from this sample encode an identical CDR3 as well. The V gene is TRBV18, the J gene TRBJ2-3, with a possible D match to TRBD1 (6 bases). Germline-derived CDR1 and CDR2 are KGHSH and LQKENI. The CDR3 loop spans 14 amino acids. V shed 6 bases and J shed 0 bases, with 10 bases lying between them. CDR3 sequence (DNA): TGTGCCAGCTCTCAACAGGGAAGCACAGATACGCAGTATTTT. It specifies CASSQQGSTDTQYF.

This CDR3 is CASSLGDPDRVIKNTIYF. CDR3 DNA sequence: TGTGCCAGCAGTTTAGGGGACCCAGACAGGGTCATAAAAAACACCATATATTTT. This chain connects TRBV28 to TRBJ1-3; TRBD1 matches at 7 bases. In germline, CDR1 is MDHEN, CDR2 SYDVKM. This CDR3 is 18 amino acids long. With V trimmed by 2 bases and J by 6 bases, 16 bases remained unmatched.

The chain carries TRBV2 and TRBJ2-7, with a possible D match to TRBD1 (5 bases). The CDR3 sequence is 14 residues long. V dropped 6 bases and J dropped 0 bases, with 12 bases sitting between them. From germline, CDR1 is SNHLY and CDR2 FYNNEI. The CDR3 DNA reads TGTGCCAGCAGCCCAAGGACACTCTCCTACGAGCAGTACTTC. Encoded protein: CASSPRTLSYEQYF.

The genes are TRBV7-2 and TRBJ2-5; D may be TRBD2 (5 bases). The CDR3 consists of 13 residues. The germline V gene has CDR1 SGHTA and CDR2 FQGNSA. The V and J ends lost 1 base and 5 bases respectively, with 8 bases between them. CDR3 loop: CASSLGVAETQYF. In nucleotides, the CDR3 is TGTGCCAGCAGCTTAGGGGTAGCGGAGACCCAGTACTTC.

This chain connects TRBV5-1 to TRBJ2-3, with 11 nucleotides matching TRBD2. CDR1 SGHRS and CDR2 YFSETQ come from the germline V gene. V shed 4 bases, J shed 4 bases, and the junction held 5 bases outside the gene matches. The CDR3 has 15 residues. The CDR3 loop is CASSPLAGEADTQYF. The CDR3, as DNA: TGCGCCAGCAGCCCACTAGCGGGAGAAGCAGATACGCAGTATTTT.

The chain is built from TRBV29-1 and TRBJ2-7; the D gene is possibly TRBD2 (6 bases). The CDR3 loop spans 13 amino acids. V lost 7 bases to trimming and J lost 0 bases, with 13 bases between them. Germline V lookup: CDR1 SQVTM, CDR2 ANQGSEA. CDR3 DNA: TGCAGCGCCCGGGACGGGGGCTCCTACGAGCAGTACTTC. Its protein is CSARDGGSYEQYF.

This chain connects TRBV28 to TRBJ2-4, with TRBD2 as a possible D gene (7 bases). V was cut by 4 bases and J by 6 bases, with 16 bases left in between. Germline CDR1 and CDR2: MDHEN and SYDVKM. This CDR3 region has 15 residues. In DNA form, the CDR3 reads TGTGCCAGCAGTTCTGAGCGCGGGGGCATAAACATTCAGTACTTC. Its translation: CASSSERGGINIQYF.

With respect to this clone: The sample contains more than one DNA sequence encoding this CDR3. The chain combines TRBV18 with TRBJ2-7; no definite D call. The CDR3 is made up of 13 amino acids. The ends were cut back, 5 bases at V and 4 bases at J, with 12 bases in the middle. Germline V lookup: CDR1 KGHSH, CDR2 LQKENI. The CDR3 loop reads CASSSGQKYEQYF. DNA for the CDR3: TGTGCCAGCTCATCCGGCCAAAAATACGAGCAGTACTTC.

The CDR3 region is CASSIMTTSGNTIYF. CDR3 DNA sequence: TGTGCCAGTAGTATCATGACTACATCTGGAAACACCATATATTTT. The chain is built from TRBV19 and TRBJ1-3; D is ambiguous. V lost 3 bases to trimming and J lost 1 base, with 10 bases between them. The CDR3 extends over 15 amino acids. The germline V gene encodes CDR1 LNHDA and CDR2 SQIVND (reference sequence).

The genes are TRBV28 and TRBJ2-4; possibly TRBD1 for D (7 bases). The CDR3 contains 17 residues. V was cut by 5 bases and J by 1 base, with 18 bases left in between. Looked up from germline, CDR1 is MDHEN and CDR2 is SYDVKM. Here the CDR3 reads CASSPISGGTAKNIQYF. In DNA form, the CDR3 reads TGTGCCAGCAGTCCAATTTCAGGGGGGACGGCCAAAAACATTCAGTACTTC.

This chain joins TRBV5-1 and TRBJ1-6, with TRBD1 matching over 8 bases. CDR3 length: 16 residues. In germline, CDR1 is SGHRS, CDR2 YFSETQ. The ends lost 3 bases at V and 7 bases at J; junction bases unmatched: 9. The CDR3 DNA sequence: TGCGCCAGCAGCTGGTCCGGGACAGGTGTCAATTCACCCCTCCACTTT. Translation gives CASSWSGTGVNSPLHF.

This chain links TRBV5-1 with TRBJ1-1, with a possible D match to TRBD1 (5 bases). Between the trimmed V and J ends, which lost 0 bases and 2 bases, there was a span of 8 bases. The germline V gene has CDR1 SGHRS and CDR2 YFSETQ. The CDR3 is 14 amino acids. Here the CDR3 reads CASSLVDRNTEAFF. CDR3 nucleotide sequence: TGCGCCAGCAGCTTGGTAGACAGAAACACTGAAGCTTTCTTT.

The chain is built from TRBV5-4 and TRBJ2-5; the D gene is possibly TRBD2 (6 bases). Trimming removed 3 bases at V and 4 bases at J, with 16 bases between. Germline V gene data show CDR1 as SGHNT and CDR2 as YYREEE (reference sequence). The CDR3 is 15 residues long. As DNA, the CDR3 is TGTGCCAGCAGCTGGGGCCGCGGGGCGCCAGAGACCCAGTACTTC. It yields the protein CASSWGRGAPETQYF.

Note on this clone: Other DNA sequences in this sample translate to the same CDR3. This chain uses TRBV5-1 with TRBJ2-2; D tentatively reads TRBD1 or TRBD2 (5 bases each). Germline values: CDR1 SGHRS, CDR2 YFSETQ. V was trimmed by 2 bases and J by 3 bases, leaving 8 bases between them. The CDR3 totals 14 residues. This chain's CDR3 is CASSFLGDTGELFF. CDR3 sequence (DNA): TGCGCCAGCAGCTTTTTGGGGGACACCGGGGAGCTGTTTTTT.